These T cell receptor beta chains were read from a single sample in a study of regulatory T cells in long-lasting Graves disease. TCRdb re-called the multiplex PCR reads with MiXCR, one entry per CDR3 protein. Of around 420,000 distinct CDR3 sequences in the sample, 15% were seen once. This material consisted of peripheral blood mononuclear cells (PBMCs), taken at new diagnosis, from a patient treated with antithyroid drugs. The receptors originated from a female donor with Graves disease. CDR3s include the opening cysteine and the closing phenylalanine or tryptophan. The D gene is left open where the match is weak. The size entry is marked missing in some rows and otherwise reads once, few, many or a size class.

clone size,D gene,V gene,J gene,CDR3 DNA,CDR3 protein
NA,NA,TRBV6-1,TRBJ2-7,TGTGCCAGCAGGTGGGATCCCTCTTCCTACGAGCAGTACTTC,CASRWDPSSYEQYF
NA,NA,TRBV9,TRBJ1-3,TGTGCCAGCAGTGCCAGAGGATTCTCTGGAAACACCATATATTTT,CASSARGFSGNTIYF
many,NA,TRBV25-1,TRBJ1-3,TGTGCCAGCAGTGAATATCGGGGTCTCGCCGCAGGGGCTGGAAACACCATATATTTT,CASSEYRGLAAGAGNTIYF
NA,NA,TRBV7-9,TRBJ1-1,TGTGCCAGCAGCTTAAAGGGAAGGGACACTGAAGCTTTCTTT,CASSLKGRDTEAFF
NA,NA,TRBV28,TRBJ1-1,TGTGCCAGCAGTGCTCCGGGGTACACTGAAGCTTTCTTT,CASSAPGYTEAFF
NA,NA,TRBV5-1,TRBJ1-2,TGCGCCAGCAGCTTCAGGGACACCCTTGACGGCTACACCTTC,CASSFRDTLDGYTF
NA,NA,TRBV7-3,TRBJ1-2,TGTGCCAGCAGCTTAATGGGGGACTATGGCTACACCTTC,CASSLMGDYGYTF
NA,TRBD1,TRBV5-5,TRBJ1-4,TGTGCCAGCAGCCTACAGGGGGCGGCCGAAAAACTGTTTTTT,CASSLQGAAEKLFF
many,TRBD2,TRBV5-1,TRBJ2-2,TGCGCCAGCAGCTTGGTTGGACTAGCGGGAGGGCCACGCACCGGGGAGCTGTTTTTT,CASSLVGLAGGPRTGELFF
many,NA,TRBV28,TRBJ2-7,TGTGCCAGCAGCCTCGGACTGTGGGAGGAAAACTACGAGCAGTACTTC,CASSLGLWEENYEQYF
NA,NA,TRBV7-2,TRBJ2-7,TGTGCCAGCAGTCTCGACCGGCGGGTGCAGTACTTC,CASSLDRRVQYF
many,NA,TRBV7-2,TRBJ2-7,TGTGCCAGCAGCCCTGGGGGGGGGCGCGGATACGAGCAGTACTTC,CASSPGGGRGYEQYF
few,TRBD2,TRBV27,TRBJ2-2,TGTGCCAGCTCCGGGAGGGCCGGGGAGCTGTTTTTT,CASSGRAGELFF
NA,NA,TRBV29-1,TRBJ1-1,TGCAGTGTTGAAGATGGACGTAGGACTGAAGCTTTCTTT,CSVEDGRRTEAFF
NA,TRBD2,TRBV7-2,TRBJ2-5,TGTGCCAGCCGGACTAGCGGGAGTCCAGAGACCCAGTACTTC,CASRTSGSPETQYF
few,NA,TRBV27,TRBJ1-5,TGTGCCAGCAGTTTTAATGGTTATAGCAATCAGCCCCAGCATTTT,CASSFNGYSNQPQHF
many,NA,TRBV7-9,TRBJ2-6,TGTGCCAGCAGCCCCCGGGGTTCTGGGGCCAACGTCCTGACTTTC,CASSPRGSGANVLTF
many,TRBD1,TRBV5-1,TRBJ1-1,TGCGCCAGCAGCTTGGGGGACAGGGGGACTGAAGCTTTCTTT,CASSLGDRGTEAFF
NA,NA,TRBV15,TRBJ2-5,TGTGCCACCAGCAGAGATCTAGGGGCGGGGGAGACCCAGTACTTC,CATSRDLGAGETQYF
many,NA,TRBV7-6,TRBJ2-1,TGTGCCAGCAGCTCCGAAGCGACCTACAATGAGCAGTTCTTC,CASSSEATYNEQFF
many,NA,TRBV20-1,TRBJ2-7,TGCAGTGCTAGATTGGGGGGGACAACCTACGAGCAGTACTTC,CSARLGGTTYEQYF
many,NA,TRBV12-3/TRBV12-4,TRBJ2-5,TGTGCCAGCAGTTTAGCGGTATGGGAGACCCAGTACTTC,CASSLAVWETQYF